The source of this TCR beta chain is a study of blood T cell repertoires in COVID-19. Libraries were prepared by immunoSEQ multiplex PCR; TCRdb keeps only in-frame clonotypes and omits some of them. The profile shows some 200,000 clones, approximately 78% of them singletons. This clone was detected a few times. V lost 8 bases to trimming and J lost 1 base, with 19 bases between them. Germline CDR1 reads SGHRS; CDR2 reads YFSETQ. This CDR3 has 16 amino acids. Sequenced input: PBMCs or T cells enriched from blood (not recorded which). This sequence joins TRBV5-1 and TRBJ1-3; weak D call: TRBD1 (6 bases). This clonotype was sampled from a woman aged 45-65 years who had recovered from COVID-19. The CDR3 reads CASAEGGGQSGNTIYF. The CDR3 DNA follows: TGCGCCAGTGCTGAAGGCGGGGGACAATCTGGAAACACCATATATTTT. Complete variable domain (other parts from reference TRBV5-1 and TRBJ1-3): KAGVTQTPRYLIKTRGQQVTLSCSPISGHRSVSWYQQTPGQGLQFLFEYFSETQRNKGNFPGRFSGRQFSNSRSEMNVSTLELGDSALYLCASAEGGGQSGNTIYFGEGSWLTVV.